This is a list of T cell receptor beta chains from one sample in a study of cytomegalovirus exposure and HLA in healthy donors. Assay used: immunoSEQ multiplex PCR; TCRdb lists only in-frame clones, some missing. This sample yields 90,000 to 120,000 clones, of which around 72% are seen a single time; less than 15% belongs to the top ten. The sample consisted of PBMCs. The receptors here all came from a woman in her thirties or forties in good health and CMV-seropositive. Each CDR3 is given with its conserved first and last residue. The D gene is left open where the match is weak. Size values are once, few and many counts, or a class for expanded clones, and some rows have none.

.	TRBV5-1	.	TRBJ1-2	CASSLTDRGYTF	TGCGCCAGCAGCTTAACTGACAGGGGCTACACCTTC
.	TRBV5-4	.	TRBJ2-2	CASTLRGPGGELFF	TGTGCCAGCACCCTGCGAGGGCCTGGCGGGGAGCTGTTTTTT
.	TRBV27	TRBD1	TRBJ1-2	CASSKDRQYQEGYTF	TGTGCCAGCAGTAAGGACAGGCAATACCAGGAAGGCTACACCTTC
few	TRBV6-5	.	TRBJ1-5	CASSGGGSNQPQHF	TGTGCCAGCAGCGGGGGGGGGAGCAATCAGCCCCAGCATTTT
.	TRBV6-5	TRBD1	TRBJ2-2	CASSSRDRGDTGELFF	TGTGCCAGCAGTTCCCGGGACAGGGGCGACACCGGGGAGCTGTTTTTT
.	TRBV7-8	TRBD2	TRBJ2-7	CASSTGLDPSYEQYF	TGTGCCAGCAGTACTGGACTAGACCCGTCCTACGAGCAGTACTTC
.	TRBV19	.	TRBJ1-2	CASSIDDLGPPYGYTF	TGTGCCAGTAGTATAGATGATTTGGGCCCCCCCTATGGCTACACCTTC
.	TRBV9	TRBD2	TRBJ2-1	CASTGTSGGEQFF	TGTGCCAGCACCGGGACTAGCGGGGGTGAGCAGTTCTTC
.	TRBV5-1	.	TRBJ2-5	CASSLARQLQETQYF	TGCGCCAGCAGCTTGGCTCGACAGCTCCAAGAGACCCAGTACTTC
.	TRBV5-1	.	TRBJ1-6	CASSLTRDYNSPLHF	TGCGCCAGCAGCTTGACCAGGGATTATAATTCACCCCTCCACTTT
few	TRBV7-9	TRBD1	TRBJ1-6	CASSTPGTGGTPLHF	TGTGCCAGCAGCACCCCCGGGACAGGGGGCACACCCCTCCACTTT
once	TRBV5-1	.	TRBJ2-7	CASSLVGQSYEQYF	TGCGCCAGCAGCTTGGTGGGGCAGTCTTACGAGCAGTACTTC
.	TRBV6-1	.	TRBJ1-5	CASSAGQLQPQHF	TGTGCCAGCAGTGCCGGACAGCTTCAGCCCCAGCATTTT
.	TRBV6-5	TRBD1	TRBJ1-2	CASSRPDREKGYTF	TGTGCCAGCAGTCGTCCGGACAGGGAGAAAGGCTACACCTTC
.	TRBV6-5	.	TRBJ2-3	CASSFQDTQYF	TGTGCCAGCAGTTTTCAAGATACGCAGTATTTT
once	TRBV6-5	.	TRBJ1-1	CASSYSGRAEAFF	TGTGCCAGCAGTTACTCTGGCCGGGCTGAAGCTTTCTTT
.	TRBV19	TRBD1	TRBJ2-7	CASSRGTGSSYEQYF	TGTGCCAGTAGTAGGGGGACAGGGAGCTCCTACGAGCAGTACTTC
few	TRBV18	TRBD1	TRBJ2-7	CASSSDRGGSYEQYF	TGTGCCAGCTCATCGGACAGGGGGGGCTCCTACGAGCAGTACTTC
few	TRBV5-1	TRBD1	TRBJ1-1	CASSLDGQGRYLNTEAFF	TGCGCCAGCAGCTTGGACGGACAGGGGCGCTACCTCAACACTGAAGCTTTCTTT
.	TRBV19	.	TRBJ1-5	CASSIEGAGRGQPQHF	TGTGCCAGTAGTATAGAGGGGGCTGGCAGGGGACAGCCCCAGCATTTT
.	TRBV5-1	.	TRBJ1-2	CASSLPTENYGYTF	TGCGCCAGCAGCTTGCCGACAGAAAACTATGGCTACACCTTC
once	TRBV27	.	TRBJ1-1	CASSFQNRVNTEAFF	TGTGCCAGCAGTTTTCAGAATCGGGTGAACACTGAAGCTTTCTTT
.	TRBV5-5	TRBD2	TRBJ2-7	CASSFTSGGSRYEQYF	TGTGCCAGCAGCTTCACTAGCGGGGGATCGAGATACGAGCAGTACTTC
.	TRBV30	TRBD1	TRBJ1-1	CAWSATGYTEAFF	TGTGCCTGGAGCGCGACAGGGTACACTGAAGCTTTCTTT
once	TRBV29-1	TRBD1	TRBJ1-3	CSVSVGQGGSGNTIYF	TGCAGCGTTTCAGTGGGACAGGGGGGCTCTGGAAACACCATATATTTT
.	TRBV2	TRBD1	TRBJ1-5	CASSWTGSNQPQHF	TGTGCCAGCAGCTGGACAGGGTCGAATCAGCCCCAGCATTTT
.	TRBV7-2	.	TRBJ2-5	CASRLQETQYF	TGTGCCAGCAGACTCCAAGAGACCCAGTACTTC
.	TRBV6-1	TRBD2	TRBJ2-5	CASSETSGGQETQYF	TGTGCCAGCAGTGAAACTAGCGGGGGGCAAGAGACCCAGTACTTC
.	TRBV10-3	.	TRBJ1-2	CAISGADVNYGYTF	TGTGCCATCAGTGGGGCAGATGTTAACTATGGCTACACCTTC
.	TRBV4-2	.	TRBJ1-2	CASSPTTGLEEGYTF	TGTGCCAGCAGCCCGACTACAGGGCTTGAAGAGGGCTACACCTTC
.	TRBV2	TRBD1	TRBJ2-7	CASSEARNRGLYEQYF	TGTGCCAGCAGTGAAGCGCGGAACAGGGGGCTCTACGAGCAGTACTTC